Listed here are 32 T cell receptor beta chains from one sample, sequenced in a study of cytomegalovirus exposure and HLA in healthy donors. Clones were read by immunoSEQ multiplex PCR, and TCRdb kept only the in-frame ones, dropping some. Among around 60,000 clones listed, 90% to 95% were seen once. The sequenced material came from PBMCs. The receptors originated from a young woman in good health and CMV-seronegative.

V and J are TRBV2 and TRBJ1-2; D call uncertain. The CDR3 loop spans 11 amino acids. Germline V CDR1 and CDR2: SNHLY, FYNNEI. The germline V and J ends were trimmed by 7 bases and 10 bases, with 13 bases remaining between them. CDR3 protein: CASTGGTIYTF. In nucleotides, the CDR3 is TGTGCCAGCACTGGAGGCACCATCTACACCTTC.

The V and J genes are TRBV4-1 and TRBJ1-1; D is uncertain. CDR3 length: 13 residues. Germline lookup yields CDR1 MGHRA and CDR2 YSYEKL. The V end was cut by 0 bases, the J end by 3 bases, with 5 bases between. CDR3 loop: CASSQDSDTEAFF. DNA for the CDR3: TGCGCCAGCAGCCAAGATAGCGACACTGAAGCTTTCTTT.

This chain links TRBV11-3 with TRBJ2-5; D is perhaps TRBD2 (6 bases). V was pared by 3 bases and J by 5 bases, with 16 bases between. This CDR3 has 15 residues. Germline CDR1 is SGHNT and CDR2 is YENEEA. The CDR3 loop reads CASSFWEENIETQYF. The CDR3 nucleotides are TGTGCCAGCAGCTTCTGGGAGGAGAATATCGAGACCCAGTACTTC.

The chain has TRBV27 and TRBJ1-1; D possibly corresponds to TRBD1 (6 bases). CDR1 and CDR2 from the germline V gene are MNHEY and SMNVEV (reference sequence). The CDR3 loop spans 15 amino acids. V lost 8 bases and J lost 4, with 20 bases in between. CDR3 DNA: TGTGCCAGCCTCCTTACAGGGCCGCTGGGCACTGAAGCTTTCTTT. The encoded protein is CASLLTGPLGTEAFF.

The chain joins TRBV11-2 to TRBJ1-1; no reliable D call. This CDR3 is built from 12 residues. Germline values: CDR1 SGHAT, CDR2 FQNNGV. V was trimmed by 3 bases and J by 6 bases, leaving 8 bases between them. The CDR3 protein is CASSLLASEAFF. CDR3 DNA: TGTGCCAGCAGCTTGTTAGCGTCTGAAGCTTTCTTT.

This chain connects TRBV4-1 to TRBJ2-5, with 15 bases fitting TRBD2. Germline V gives CDR1 MGHRA, CDR2 YSYEKL. The CDR3 contains 17 residues. V dropped 2 bases and J dropped 4; count of bases not matched to a gene: 5. In nucleotides, the CDR3 is TGCGCCAGCAGCCAATCGGGACTAGCGGGGGGCGCAGAGACCCAGTACTTC. Protein: CASSQSGLAGGAETQYF.

In DNA, the CDR3 is TGTGCCAGCAGCCGGATAGACACCTCCTACGAGCAGTACTTC. This codes for CASSRIDTSYEQYF. The chain links TRBV7-2 to TRBJ2-7; D call uncertain. The germline V gene has CDR1 SGHTA and CDR2 FQGNSA. CDR3 size: 14 residues. Trimming stripped 5 bases from V and 0 bases from J, with 11 bases between. The variable domain in full, with the rest retrieved from reference TRBV7-2 and TRBJ2-7, is GAGVSQSPSNKVTEKGKDVELRCDPISGHTALYWYRQSLGQGLEFLIYFQGNSAPDKSGLPSDRFSAERTGGSVSTLTIQRTQQEDSAVYLCASSRIDTSYEQYFGPGTRLTVT.

V gene TRBV5-6 combines with J gene TRBJ2-2; no definite D call. CDR1 and CDR2 (germline): SGHDT, YYEEEE. This CDR3 has 15 amino acids. V lost 4 bases, J lost 4 bases, and 14 bases lay in between. CDR3 DNA: TGTGCCAGCAGCCCCGGCGGTACGAGCACCGGGGAGCTGTTTTTT. Its protein is CASSPGGTSTGELFF.

The chain has TRBV7-2 and TRBJ2-7, with a possible D match to TRBD2 (6 bases). The CDR3 has 15 residues. CDR1 SGHTA and CDR2 FQGNSA come from the germline V gene. V gave up 5 bases and J gave up 0 bases, with 14 bases separating them. CDR3 loop: CASSRPDSGSYEQYF. The CDR3 DNA reads as TGTGCCAGCAGCAGACCCGATAGCGGCTCCTACGAGCAGTACTTC.

The chain links TRBV6-4 to TRBJ2-3, with 12 bases aligning to TRBD1. With 6 bases clipped from V and 1 base from J, the junction kept 5 bases outside the gene matches. Germline V gene sequence: CDR1 MRHNA, CDR2 SNTAGT. This CDR3 is 16 amino acids long. CDR3 sequence (DNA): TGTGCCAGCAGCACCGGGACAGGGGGCGGCACAGATACGCAGTATTTT. The encoded protein is CASSTGTGGGTDTQYF.

There are a few counts of this clone. The chain combines TRBV5-1 with TRBJ1-1; D ambiguous. The V and J ends lost 7 bases and 3 bases respectively, with 19 bases between them. Germline V gene lookup returns CDR1 SGHRS and CDR2 YFSETQ. The CDR3 has 15 amino acids. In DNA form, the CDR3 reads TGCGCCAGCCGCTCTGAATTGGCGCGGGACACTGAAGCTTTCTTT. This encodes CASRSELARDTEAFF.

This sequence joins TRBV28 and TRBJ1-2; 8 bases fit TRBD1. Germline CDR1 and CDR2: MDHEN and SYDVKM. The CDR3 is 14 amino acids. The V segment lost 4 bases and the J segment 4 bases; nucleotides outside the gene matches: 5. The CDR3, as DNA: TGTGCCAGCAGTTCGACAGGGGCCTTCTATGGCTACACCTTC. It yields the protein CASSSTGAFYGYTF.

The J gene is TRBJ2-1, the V gene TRBV20-1, with D possibly matching TRBD2 (5 bases). The CDR3 covers 11 residues. In germline, CDR1 is DFQATT, CDR2 SNEGSKA (reference sequence). V was clipped by 3 bases and J by 6 bases, with 6 bases between them. The CDR3 here is CSASEGNEQFF. The CDR3 region has the DNA TGCAGTGCTAGTGAGGGCAATGAGCAGTTCTTC.

This rearrangement joins TRBV6-5 to TRBJ2-1; D call uncertain. Germline V gene sequence: CDR1 MNHEY, CDR2 SVGAGI. The CDR3 length is 16 residues. The germline V and J ends were trimmed by 2 bases and 3 bases, with 14 bases remaining between them. CDR3 in DNA: TGTGCCAGCAGTTACGGGCCAAAATTATACTACAATGAGCAGTTCTTC. As protein: CASSYGPKLYYNEQFF.

J is TRBJ1-5 and V is TRBV6-1; D might be TRBD1 (5 bases). The germline V gene has CDR1 MNHNS and CDR2 SASEGT. The germline V and J ends were trimmed by 2 bases and 0 bases, with 11 bases remaining between them. This CDR3 is built from 16 residues. CDR3 loop: CASSEPTEYSNQPQHF. CDR3 DNA sequence: TGTGCCAGCAGTGAACCGACAGAGTATAGCAATCAGCCCCAGCATTTT.

The chain has TRBV5-1 and TRBJ2-7, with D tentatively TRBD1 (6 bases). Germline V gene data show CDR1 as SGHRS and CDR2 as YFSETQ. The CDR3 totals 17 residues. V lost 1 base, J lost 5 bases, and 22 bases lay in between. CDR3 protein: CASSLLVQGPLADEQYF. The CDR3, as DNA: TGCGCCAGCAGCTTGTTAGTACAGGGCCCCCTAGCAGACGAGCAGTACTTC.

The CDR3 DNA reads TGTGCCAGCAGCCAACGAGGACACGCGAACACTGAAGCTTTCTTT. This translates into CASSQRGHANTEAFF. The genes are TRBV7-9 and TRBJ1-1; the D gene is possibly TRBD1 (5 bases). The V gene lost 5 bases and the J gene lost 1 base, with 14 bases spanning the gap. The CDR3 loop spans 15 amino acids. CDR1 and CDR2 from the germline V gene are SEHNR and FQNEAQ (reference sequence). The variable domain in full, with the rest retrieved from reference TRBV7-9 and TRBJ1-1, is DTGVSQNPRHKITKRGQNVTFRCDPISEHNRLYWYRQTLGQGPEFLTYFQNEAQLEKSRLLSDRFSAERPKGSFSTLEIQRTEQGDSAMYLCASSQRGHANTEAFFGQGTRLTVV.

V is TRBV6-5 and J is TRBJ1-1; perhaps TRBD1 as D (5 bases). The CDR3 has 15 residues. In germline, CDR1 is MNHEY, CDR2 SVGAGI. Trimming removed 5 bases at V and 1 base at J, with 14 bases between. The CDR3 reads CASSPTDSRNTEAFF. The CDR3 DNA follows: TGTGCCAGCAGTCCAACCGACAGTCGGAACACTGAAGCTTTCTTT.

The chain combines TRBV5-4 with TRBJ1-4; D gene ambiguous. From germline, CDR1 is SGHNT and CDR2 YYREEE (reference sequence). V dropped 0 bases and J dropped 3 bases, with 6 bases sitting between them. This CDR3 is 14 amino acids long. CDR3 coding DNA: TGTGCCAGCAGCTTGGGAGAGTCTAATGAAAAACTGTTTTTT. Translation gives CASSLGESNEKLFF.

The chain employs TRBV28 and TRBJ1-1; D gene unclear. The CDR3 consists of 16 residues. Germline V gives CDR1 MDHEN, CDR2 SYDVKM. Trimming removed 1 base from V and 1 base from J, with 13 bases in between. CDR3 in amino acids: CASSLSGRGGNTEAFF. The CDR3 nucleotides read TGTGCCAGCAGTTTATCAGGCAGAGGAGGGAACACTGAAGCTTTCTTT.

This rearrangement joins TRBV27 to TRBJ1-2, with D possibly TRBD1 on 5 matching bases. The germline CDR1 and CDR2 sequences are MNHEY and SMNVEV (reference sequence). With 4 bases removed from V and 8 bases from J, the gap between germline ends came to 20 bases. The CDR3 runs to 15 residues. The CDR3 region has the DNA TGTGCCAGCAGTTCCCATGTGGCAGGGCTGGGCGGCTACACCTTC. Protein sequence: CASSSHVAGLGGYTF.

The genes are TRBV6-6 and TRBJ1-1, with D possibly matching TRBD1 (5 bases). Trimming pared 8 bases from V and 0 bases from J, leaving 10 bases between. The CDR3 covers 13 residues. CDR1 and CDR2 (germline): MNHNY, SVGAGI (reference sequence). CDR3 residues: CASSRTMNTEAFF. The CDR3 nucleotides are TGTGCCAGCTCGAGGACAATGAACACTGAAGCTTTCTTT.

V gene TRBV6-6 combines with J gene TRBJ1-1; 9 nucleotides align to TRBD1. The junction had 5 bases not matched to a gene; V was cut back by 7 bases and J by 5 bases. CDR3 length equals 13 residues. Per the germline V gene, CDR1 is MNHNY and CDR2 is SVGAGI (reference sequence). In DNA form, the CDR3 reads TGTGCCAGCACTGGACAGGGGAAGACTGAAGCTTTCTTT. Its protein is CASTGQGKTEAFF.

About this clone: A read error may produce the germline difference seen at one junction end. This sequence joins TRBV6-9 and TRBJ2-7; perhaps TRBD1 as D (6 bases). Germline V CDR1 and CDR2: MNHGY, SVAAGI. The CDR3 extends over 15 amino acids. CDR3 coding DNA: TGTGCCAGCAGCTTACCCCGGGACAAACCCCGAAGAAGGTCCTTC. Translation gives CASSLPRDKPRRRSF.

V usage is TRBV6-5 and J usage is TRBJ1-5; 8 bases agree with TRBD1. The CDR3 sequence is 14 residues long. V trimming: 0 bases; J trimming: 7 bases; junction bases outside the gene matches: 2. Germline loops: CDR1 MNHEY, CDR2 SVGAGI. The CDR3 reads CASSYSSGGQPQHF. The DNA of the CDR3 is TGTGCCAGCAGTTACTCGTCAGGGGGCCAGCCCCAGCATTTT.

The chain is built from TRBV29-1 and TRBJ2-7, with D hard to call. The length of the CDR3 is 16 residues. The ends were cut back, 6 bases at V and 0 bases at J, with 21 bases in the middle. Germline CDR1 SQVTM, CDR2 ANQGSEA. The CDR3 region has the DNA TGCAGCGTGACGGGTCTCGCCCACCAAGGCTCCTACGAGCAGTACTTC. As protein: CSVTGLAHQGSYEQYF.

The chain uses TRBV18 and TRBJ1-4; 8 bases line up with TRBD1. Germline CDR1 is KGHSH and CDR2 is LQKENI. V was pared by 8 bases and J by 4 bases, with 9 bases of the junction left unmatched. The CDR3 is 15 residues long. The CDR3 region is CASTPGTGFNEKLFF. The CDR3 DNA sequence: TGTGCCAGCACCCCCGGGACAGGATTTAATGAAAAACTGTTTTTT.

This chain connects TRBV7-8 to TRBJ2-3; tentative D call: TRBD2 (6 bases). Trimming left V 7 bases short and J 3 bases short, with 17 bases between. The CDR3 length is 15 residues. Looked up from germline, CDR1 is SGHVS and CDR2 is FQNEAQ. CDR3 protein: CASTKGTGTTDTQYF. In DNA, the CDR3 is TGTGCCAGCACCAAGGGGACCGGGACTACAGATACGCAGTATTTT.

The gene calls are TRBV6-6 and TRBJ1-1; D possibly corresponds to TRBD1 (5 bases). The CDR3 covers 15 residues. V lost 5 bases and J lost 5, with 18 bases in between. The germline V gene has CDR1 MNHNY and CDR2 SVGAGI (reference sequence). CDR3 coding DNA: TGTGCCAGCAGTACAGGAGCGGGGCTGGGGACTGAAGCTTTCTTT. Translating it yields CASSTGAGLGTEAFF.

V is TRBV6-5 and J is TRBJ2-7; 8 bases fit TRBD1. After removal of 6 bases from V and 2 bases from J, the junction contained 6 bases not matched to a gene. Germline CDR1 MNHEY, CDR2 SVGAGI. There are 14 residues in the CDR3. CDR3 residues: CASSQKTGAYEQYF. CDR3 bases: TGTGCCAGCAGCCAGAAGACAGGGGCCTACGAGCAGTACTTC.

The V and J genes are TRBV19 and TRBJ2-2; D remains ambiguous. The V gene's germline CDR1 is LNHDA and CDR2 SQIVND (reference sequence). Trimming stripped 4 bases from V and 3 bases from J, with 18 bases between. This CDR3 has 17 residues. CDR3 residues: CASSTVILRSDTGELFF. The CDR3 DNA follows: TGTGCCAGTAGTACCGTGATCTTGAGGTCAGACACCGGGGAGCTGTTTTTT. Using reference TRBV19 and TRBJ2-2 for the parts outside the CDR3, the full variable domain is DGGITQSPKYLFRKEGQNVTLSCEQNLNHDAMYWYRQDPGQGLRLIYYSQIVNDFQKGDIAEGYSVSREKKESFPLTVTSAQKNPTAFYLCASSTVILRSDTGELFFGEGSRLTVL.

V usage is TRBV4-1 and J usage is TRBJ1-2, with D perhaps matching TRBD1 (5 bases). In germline, CDR1 is MGHRA, CDR2 YSYEKL. The CDR3 spans 15 residues. V was trimmed by 4 bases and J by 3 bases, leaving 15 bases between them. CDR3 sequence: CASSPAAGRYYGYTF. The CDR3, as DNA: TGCGCCAGCAGCCCCGCGGCGGGGCGGTACTATGGCTACACCTTC.